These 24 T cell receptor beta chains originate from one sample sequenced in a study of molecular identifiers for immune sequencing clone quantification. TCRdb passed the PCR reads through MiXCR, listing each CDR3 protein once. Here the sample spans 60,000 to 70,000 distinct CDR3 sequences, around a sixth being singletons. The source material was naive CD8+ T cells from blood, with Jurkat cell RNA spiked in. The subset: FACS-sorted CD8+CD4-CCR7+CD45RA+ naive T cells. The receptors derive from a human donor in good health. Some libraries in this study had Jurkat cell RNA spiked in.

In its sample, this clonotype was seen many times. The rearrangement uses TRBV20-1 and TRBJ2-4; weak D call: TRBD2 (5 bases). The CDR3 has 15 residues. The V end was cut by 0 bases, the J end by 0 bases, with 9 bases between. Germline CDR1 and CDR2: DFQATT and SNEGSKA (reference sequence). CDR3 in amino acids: CSARDRGVAKNIQYF. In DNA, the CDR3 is TGCAGTGCTAGAGATCGGGGAGTAGCCAAAAACATTCAGTACTTC.

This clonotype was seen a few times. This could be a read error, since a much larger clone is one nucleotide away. The CDR3 nucleotides are TGCAGTGCTAGCGATATTACCGAGGGGTTTTACTACGATGAGCAGTTCTTC. Its protein product is CSASDITEGFYYDEQFF. The chain employs TRBV20-1 and TRBJ2-1; D may match TRBD1 or TRBD2 (5 bases each). The CDR3 contains 17 residues. Germline V gene sequence: CDR1 DFQATT, CDR2 SNEGSKA (reference sequence).

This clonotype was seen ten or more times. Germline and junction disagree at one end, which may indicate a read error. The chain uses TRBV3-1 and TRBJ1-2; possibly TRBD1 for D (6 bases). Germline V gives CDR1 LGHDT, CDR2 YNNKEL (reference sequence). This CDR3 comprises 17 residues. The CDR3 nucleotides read TGTGCCAGCAACCAAACCGCCCCCGGGGGGGGCTGCGTTGGCTACACCTTC. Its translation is CASNQTAPGGGCVGYTF.

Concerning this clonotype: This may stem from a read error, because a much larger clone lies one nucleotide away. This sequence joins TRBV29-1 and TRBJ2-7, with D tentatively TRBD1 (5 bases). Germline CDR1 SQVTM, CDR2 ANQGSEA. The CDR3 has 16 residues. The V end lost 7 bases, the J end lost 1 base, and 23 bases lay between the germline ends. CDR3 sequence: CSGDSTTAGASYEQYF. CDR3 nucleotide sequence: TGCAGCGGTGACAGTACGACGGCAGGAGCATCCTACGAGCAGTACTTC.

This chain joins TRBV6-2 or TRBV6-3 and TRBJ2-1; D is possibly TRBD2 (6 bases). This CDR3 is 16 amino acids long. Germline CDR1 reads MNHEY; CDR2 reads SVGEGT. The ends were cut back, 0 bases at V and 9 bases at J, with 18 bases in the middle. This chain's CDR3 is CASSYSTDLGRREQFF. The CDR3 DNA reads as TGTGCCAGCAGTTACTCGACTGACTTAGGGAGGCGTGAGCAGTTCTTC.

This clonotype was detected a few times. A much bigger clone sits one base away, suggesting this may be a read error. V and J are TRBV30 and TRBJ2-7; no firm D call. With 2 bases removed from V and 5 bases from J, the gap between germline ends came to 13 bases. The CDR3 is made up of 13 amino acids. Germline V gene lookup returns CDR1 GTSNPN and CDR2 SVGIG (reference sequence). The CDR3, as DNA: TGTGCCTGGAGTCCTTTTGGTGGCCACGAGCAGTACTTC. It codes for CAWSPFGGHEQYF.

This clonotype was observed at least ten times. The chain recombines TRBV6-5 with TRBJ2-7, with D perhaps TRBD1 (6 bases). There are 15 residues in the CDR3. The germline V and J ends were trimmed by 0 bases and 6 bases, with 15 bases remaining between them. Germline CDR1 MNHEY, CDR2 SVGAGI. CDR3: CASSYSTQGIGEQYF. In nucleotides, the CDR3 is TGTGCCAGCAGTTACTCCACCCAGGGGATTGGCGAGCAGTACTTC.

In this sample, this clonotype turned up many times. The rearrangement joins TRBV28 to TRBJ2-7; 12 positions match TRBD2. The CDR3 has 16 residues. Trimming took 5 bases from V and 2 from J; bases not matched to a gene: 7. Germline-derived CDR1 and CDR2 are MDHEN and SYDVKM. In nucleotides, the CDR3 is TGTGCCAGCAGTCATCTAGCGGGAGGGATGACCTACGAGCAGTACTTC. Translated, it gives CASSHLAGGMTYEQYF.

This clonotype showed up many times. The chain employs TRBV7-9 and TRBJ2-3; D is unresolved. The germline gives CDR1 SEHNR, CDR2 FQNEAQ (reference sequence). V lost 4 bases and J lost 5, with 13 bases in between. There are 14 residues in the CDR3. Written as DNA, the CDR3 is TGTGCCAGCAGCTGGAAGTTAAAAAGAGATACGCAGTATTTT. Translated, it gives CASSWKLKRDTQYF. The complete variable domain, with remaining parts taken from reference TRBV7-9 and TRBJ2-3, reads DTGVSQNPRHKITKRGQNVTFRCDPISEHNRLYWYRQTLGQGPEFLTYFQNEAQLEKSRLLSDRFSAERPKGSFSTLEIQRTEQGDSAMYLCASSWKLKRDTQYFGPGTRLTVL.

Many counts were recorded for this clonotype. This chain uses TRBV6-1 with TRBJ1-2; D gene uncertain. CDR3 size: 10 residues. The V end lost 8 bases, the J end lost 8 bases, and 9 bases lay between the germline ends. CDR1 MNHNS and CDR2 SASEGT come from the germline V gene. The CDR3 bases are TGTGCCAGCGGAGGGAGGGGCTACACCTTC. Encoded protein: CASGGRGYTF.

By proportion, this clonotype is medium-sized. DNA for the CDR3: TGCAGCGTTAGGATCCCCCGGGGGACAGGGTTATCTGGGGCCAACGTCCTGACTTTC. This codes for CSVRIPRGTGLSGANVLTF. The J gene is TRBJ2-6, the V gene TRBV29-1; 9 positions agree with TRBD1. The germline V gene encodes CDR1 SQVTM and CDR2 ANQGSEA. The junction had 15 bases not matched to a gene; V was cut back by 5 bases and J by 1 base. The CDR3 spans 19 residues.

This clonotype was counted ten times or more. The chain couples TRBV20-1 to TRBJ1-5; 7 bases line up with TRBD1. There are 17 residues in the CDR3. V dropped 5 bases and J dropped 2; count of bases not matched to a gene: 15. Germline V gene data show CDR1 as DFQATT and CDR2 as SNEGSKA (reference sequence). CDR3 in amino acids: CSARALQGMSGNQPQHF. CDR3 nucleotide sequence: TGCAGTGCTCGAGCCCTACAGGGGATGTCAGGCAATCAGCCCCAGCATTTT.

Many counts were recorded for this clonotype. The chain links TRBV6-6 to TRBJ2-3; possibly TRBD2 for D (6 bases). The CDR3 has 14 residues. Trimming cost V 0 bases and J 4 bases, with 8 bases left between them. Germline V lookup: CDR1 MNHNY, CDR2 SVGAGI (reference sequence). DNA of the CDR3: TGTGCCAGCAGTTACTCTGGGGAGGCAGATACGCAGTATTTT. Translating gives CASSYSGEADTQYF.

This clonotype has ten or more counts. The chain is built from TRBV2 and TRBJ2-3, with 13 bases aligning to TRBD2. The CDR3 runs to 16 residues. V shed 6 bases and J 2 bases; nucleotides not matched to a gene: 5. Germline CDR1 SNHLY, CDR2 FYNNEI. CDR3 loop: CASRWTSGSPTDTQYF. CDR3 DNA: TGTGCCAGCAGGTGGACTAGCGGGAGCCCCACAGATACGCAGTATTTT.

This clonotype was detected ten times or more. CDR3 nucleotides: TGTGCCAGCAGTTTTTTCGGCTACGAGCAGTACTTC. As protein: CASSFFGYEQYF. This chain links TRBV28 with TRBJ2-7; no definite D call. The CDR3 totals 12 residues. Germline V gives CDR1 MDHEN, CDR2 SYDVKM. Deletions cut 3 bases from V and 3 bases from J, with 6 bases between.

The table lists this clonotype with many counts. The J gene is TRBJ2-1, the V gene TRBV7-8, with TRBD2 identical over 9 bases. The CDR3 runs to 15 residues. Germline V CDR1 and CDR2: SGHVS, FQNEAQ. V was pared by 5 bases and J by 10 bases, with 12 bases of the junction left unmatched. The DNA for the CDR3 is TGTGCCAGCAGCCCCCAGCGGGAGGTTCTGCAGGAGCAGTTCTTC. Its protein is CASSPQREVLQEQFF.

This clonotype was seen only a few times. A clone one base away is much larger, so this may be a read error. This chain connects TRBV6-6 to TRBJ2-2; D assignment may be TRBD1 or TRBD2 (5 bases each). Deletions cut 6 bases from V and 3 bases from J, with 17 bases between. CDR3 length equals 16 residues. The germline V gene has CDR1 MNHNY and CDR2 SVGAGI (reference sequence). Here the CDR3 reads CASRQTDGAYTGELFF. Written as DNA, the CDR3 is TGTGCCAGCAGACAGACGGACGGGGCTTACACCGGGGAGCTGTTTTTT.

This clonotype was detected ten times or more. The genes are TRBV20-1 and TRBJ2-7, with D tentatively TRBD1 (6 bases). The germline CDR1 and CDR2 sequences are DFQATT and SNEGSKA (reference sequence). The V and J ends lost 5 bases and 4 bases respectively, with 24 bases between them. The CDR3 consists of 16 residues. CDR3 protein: CSAQRLHRDTLYEQYF. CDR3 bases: TGCAGTGCTCAGAGACTACACCGGGACACCTTATACGAGCAGTACTTC.

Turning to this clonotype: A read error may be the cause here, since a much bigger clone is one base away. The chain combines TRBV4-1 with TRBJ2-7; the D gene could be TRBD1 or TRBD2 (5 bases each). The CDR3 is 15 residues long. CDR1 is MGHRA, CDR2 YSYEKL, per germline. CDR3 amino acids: CASSHQNLGVYEQCF. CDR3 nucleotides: TGCGCCAGCAGCCACCAGAACCTGGGGGTCTACGAGCAGTGCTTC.

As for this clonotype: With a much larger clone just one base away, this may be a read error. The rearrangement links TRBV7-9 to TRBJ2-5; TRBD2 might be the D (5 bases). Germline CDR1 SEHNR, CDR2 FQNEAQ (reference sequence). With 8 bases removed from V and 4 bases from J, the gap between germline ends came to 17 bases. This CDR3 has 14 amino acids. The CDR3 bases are TGTGCCAGCGGAATAGCGTATGGGCGAGAGACCCAGTACTTC. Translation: CASGIAYGRETQYF.

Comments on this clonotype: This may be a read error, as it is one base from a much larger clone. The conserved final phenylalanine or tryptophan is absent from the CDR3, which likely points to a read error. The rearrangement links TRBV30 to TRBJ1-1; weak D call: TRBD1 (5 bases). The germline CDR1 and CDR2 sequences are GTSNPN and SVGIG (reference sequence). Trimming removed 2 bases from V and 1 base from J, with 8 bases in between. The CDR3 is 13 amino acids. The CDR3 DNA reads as TGTGCCTGGAGTTACAGGTCGAACACTGAAGCTTTCTCT. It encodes CAWSYRSNTEAFS.

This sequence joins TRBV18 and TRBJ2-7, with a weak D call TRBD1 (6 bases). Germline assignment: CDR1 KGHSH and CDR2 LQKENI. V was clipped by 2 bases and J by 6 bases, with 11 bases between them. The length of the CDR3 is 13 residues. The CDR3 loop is CASSPSARGEQYF. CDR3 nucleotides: TGTGCCAGCTCACCATCCGCCAGGGGCGAGCAGTACTTC. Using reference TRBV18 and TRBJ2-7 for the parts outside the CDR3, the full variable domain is NAGVMQNPRHLVRRRGQEARLRCSPMKGHSHVYWYRQLPEEGLKFMVYLQKENIIDESGMPKERFSAEFPKEGPSILRIQQVVRGDSAAYFCASSPSARGEQYFGPGTRLTVT.

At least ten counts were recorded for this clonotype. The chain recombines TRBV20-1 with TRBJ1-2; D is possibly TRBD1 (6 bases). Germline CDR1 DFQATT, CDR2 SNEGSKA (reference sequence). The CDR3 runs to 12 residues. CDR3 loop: CIGRTDYYGYTF. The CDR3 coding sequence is TGCATTGGAAGGACAGACTATTATGGCTACACCTTC.

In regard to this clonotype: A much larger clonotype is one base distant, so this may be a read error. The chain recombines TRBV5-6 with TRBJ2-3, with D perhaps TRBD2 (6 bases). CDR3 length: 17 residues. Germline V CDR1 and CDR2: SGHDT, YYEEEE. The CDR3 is CASSRPIAAASTDTRYF. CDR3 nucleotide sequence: TGTGCCAGCAGCCGTCCCATAGCGGCTGCTAGCACAGATACGCGGTATTTT.